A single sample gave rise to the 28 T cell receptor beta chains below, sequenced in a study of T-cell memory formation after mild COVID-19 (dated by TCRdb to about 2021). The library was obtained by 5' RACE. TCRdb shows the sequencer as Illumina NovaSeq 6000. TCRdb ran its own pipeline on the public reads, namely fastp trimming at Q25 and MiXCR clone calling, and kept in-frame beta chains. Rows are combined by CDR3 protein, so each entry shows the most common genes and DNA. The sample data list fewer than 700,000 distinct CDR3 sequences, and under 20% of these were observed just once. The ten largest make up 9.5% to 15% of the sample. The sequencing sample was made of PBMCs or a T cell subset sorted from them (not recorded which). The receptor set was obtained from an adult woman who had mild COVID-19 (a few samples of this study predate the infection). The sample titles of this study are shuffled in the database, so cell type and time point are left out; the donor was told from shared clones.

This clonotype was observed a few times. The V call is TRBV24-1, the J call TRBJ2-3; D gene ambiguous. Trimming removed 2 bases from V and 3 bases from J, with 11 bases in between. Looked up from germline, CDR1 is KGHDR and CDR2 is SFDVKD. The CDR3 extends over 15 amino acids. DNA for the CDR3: TGTGCCACCAGTGATTCGACTGGGCGAACAGATACGCAGTATTTT. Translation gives CATSDSTGRTDTQYF.

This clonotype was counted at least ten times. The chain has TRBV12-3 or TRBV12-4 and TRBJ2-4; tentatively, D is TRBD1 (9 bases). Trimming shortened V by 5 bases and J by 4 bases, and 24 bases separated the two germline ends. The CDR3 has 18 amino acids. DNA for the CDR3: TGTGCCAGCAGTCCGTCCTCCGGGACAGGGACTAGAAAAAACATTCAGTACTTC. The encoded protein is CASSPSSGTGTRKNIQYF.

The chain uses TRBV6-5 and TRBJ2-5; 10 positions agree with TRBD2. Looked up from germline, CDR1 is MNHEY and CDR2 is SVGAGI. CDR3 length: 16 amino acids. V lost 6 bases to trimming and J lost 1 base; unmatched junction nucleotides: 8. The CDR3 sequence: CASRPTLAGPQETQYF. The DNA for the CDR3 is TGTGCCAGCAGACCGACACTAGCGGGGCCCCAAGAGACCCAGTACTTC.

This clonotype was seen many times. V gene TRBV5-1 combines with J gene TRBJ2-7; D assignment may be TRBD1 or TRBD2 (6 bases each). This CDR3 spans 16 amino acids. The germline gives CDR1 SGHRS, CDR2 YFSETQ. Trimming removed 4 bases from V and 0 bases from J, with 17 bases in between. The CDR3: CASSPGAGQASYEQYF. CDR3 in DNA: TGCGCCAGCAGCCCAGGGGCGGGACAAGCCTCCTACGAGCAGTACTTC.

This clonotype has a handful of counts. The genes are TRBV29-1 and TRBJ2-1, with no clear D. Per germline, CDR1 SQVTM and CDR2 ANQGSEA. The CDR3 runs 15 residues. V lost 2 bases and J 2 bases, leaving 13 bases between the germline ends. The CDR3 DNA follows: TGCAGCGTTGAACGCCGGACGGATCCCTACAATGAGCAGTTCTTC. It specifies CSVERRTDPYNEQFF.

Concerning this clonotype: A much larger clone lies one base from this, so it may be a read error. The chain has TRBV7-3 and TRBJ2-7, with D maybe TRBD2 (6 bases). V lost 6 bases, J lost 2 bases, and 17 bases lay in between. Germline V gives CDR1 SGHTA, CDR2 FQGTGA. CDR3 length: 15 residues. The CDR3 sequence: CASRLGPGETYEQYF. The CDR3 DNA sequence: TGTGCCAGCAGATTAGGGCCGGGGGAGACCTACGAGCAGTACTTC.

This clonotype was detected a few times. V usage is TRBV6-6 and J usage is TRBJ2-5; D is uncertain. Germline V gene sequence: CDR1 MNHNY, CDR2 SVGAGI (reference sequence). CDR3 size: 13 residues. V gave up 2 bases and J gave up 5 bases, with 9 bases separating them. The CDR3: CASSYPSRETQYF. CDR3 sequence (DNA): TGTGCCAGCAGTTACCCGTCACGGGAGACCCAGTACTTC.

CDR3 nucleotides: TGTGCCAGCAGCTTAGTAACACAGGGGAATAATGAAAAACTGTTTTTT. This sequence encodes CASSLVTQGNNEKLFF. The chain links TRBV7-9 to TRBJ1-4, with 7 nucleotides matching TRBD1. The trim removed 1 base at V and 4 bases at J, leaving 6 bases unmatched. Germline V gene data show CDR1 as SEHNR and CDR2 as FQNEAQ (reference sequence). The CDR3 runs to 16 residues.

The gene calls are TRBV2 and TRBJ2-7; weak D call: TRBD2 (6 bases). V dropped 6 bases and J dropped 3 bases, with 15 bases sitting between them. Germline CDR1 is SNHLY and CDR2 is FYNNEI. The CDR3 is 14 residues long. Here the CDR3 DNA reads TGTGCCAGCAGGATTGCGGGACCCCGCTACGAGCAGTACTTC. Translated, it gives CASRIAGPRYEQYF.

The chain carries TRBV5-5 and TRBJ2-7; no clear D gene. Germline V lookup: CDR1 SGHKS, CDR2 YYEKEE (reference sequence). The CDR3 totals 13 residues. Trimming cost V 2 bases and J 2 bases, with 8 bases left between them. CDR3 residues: CASSFGAAYEQYF. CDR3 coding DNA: TGTGCCAGCAGCTTTGGAGCAGCCTACGAGCAGTACTTC.

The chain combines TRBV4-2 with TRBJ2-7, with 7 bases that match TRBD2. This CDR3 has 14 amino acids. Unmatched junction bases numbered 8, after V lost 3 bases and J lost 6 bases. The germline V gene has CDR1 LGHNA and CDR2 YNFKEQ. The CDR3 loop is CASSHSRDYPEQYF. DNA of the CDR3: TGTGCCAGCAGCCATTCGCGGGACTACCCCGAGCAGTACTTC.

CDR3 residues: CASIQERELFF. DNA for the CDR3: TGTGCCAGCATCCAGGAAAGGGAGCTGTTTTTT. This sequence joins TRBV7-9 and TRBJ2-2, with no clear D. V lost 7 bases, J lost 9 bases, and 9 bases lay in between. CDR3 length: 11 residues. Germline V lookup: CDR1 SEHNR, CDR2 FQNEAQ (reference sequence). The variable domain in full, with the rest retrieved from reference TRBV7-9 and TRBJ2-2, is DTGVSQNPRHKITKRGQNVTFRCDPISEHNRLYWYRQTLGQGPEFLTYFQNEAQLEKSRLLSDRFSAERPKGSFSTLEIQRTEQGDSAMYLCASIQERELFFGEGSRLTVL.

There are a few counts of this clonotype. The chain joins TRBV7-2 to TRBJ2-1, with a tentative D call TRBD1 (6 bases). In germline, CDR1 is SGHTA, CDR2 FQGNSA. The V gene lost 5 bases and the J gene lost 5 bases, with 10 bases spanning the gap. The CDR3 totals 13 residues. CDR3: CASSPGTHNEQFF. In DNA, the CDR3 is TGTGCCAGCAGCCCCGGGACACACAATGAGCAGTTCTTC.

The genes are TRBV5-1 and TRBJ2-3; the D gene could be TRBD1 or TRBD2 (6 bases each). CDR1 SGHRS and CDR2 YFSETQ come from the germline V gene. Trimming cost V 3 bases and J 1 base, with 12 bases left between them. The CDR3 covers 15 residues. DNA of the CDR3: TGCGCCAGCAGCTATTACGGGGGCGGCACAGATACGCAGTATTTT. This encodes CASSYYGGGTDTQYF.

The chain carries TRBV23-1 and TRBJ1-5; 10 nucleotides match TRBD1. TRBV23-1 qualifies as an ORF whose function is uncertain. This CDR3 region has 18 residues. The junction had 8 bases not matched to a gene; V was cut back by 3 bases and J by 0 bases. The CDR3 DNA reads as TGCGCCAGCAGTCAGGGGACAGGGGAGGGTCATAGCAATCAGCCCCAGCATTTT. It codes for CASSQGTGEGHSNQPQHF.

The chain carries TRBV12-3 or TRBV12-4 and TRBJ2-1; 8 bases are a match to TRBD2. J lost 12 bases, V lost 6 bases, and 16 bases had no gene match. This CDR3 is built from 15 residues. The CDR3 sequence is CASRGPGLGLPGQFF. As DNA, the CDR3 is TGTGCCAGCAGGGGGCCGGGACTAGGACTCCCTGGGCAGTTCTTC.

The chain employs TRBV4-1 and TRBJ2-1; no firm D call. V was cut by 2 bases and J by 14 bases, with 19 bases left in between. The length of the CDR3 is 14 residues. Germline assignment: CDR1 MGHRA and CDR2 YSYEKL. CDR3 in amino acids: CASSQSSLGSNKFF. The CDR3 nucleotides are TGCGCCAGCAGCCAAAGCTCTCTGGGAAGTAACAAGTTCTTC.

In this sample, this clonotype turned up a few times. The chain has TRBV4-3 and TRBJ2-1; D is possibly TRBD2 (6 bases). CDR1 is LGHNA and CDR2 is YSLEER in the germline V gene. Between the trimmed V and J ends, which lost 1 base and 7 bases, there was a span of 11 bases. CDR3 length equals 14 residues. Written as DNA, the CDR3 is TGCGCCAGCAGCCAAGTCCTCCTAGCGAATGAGCAGTTCTTC. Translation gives CASSQVLLANEQFF.

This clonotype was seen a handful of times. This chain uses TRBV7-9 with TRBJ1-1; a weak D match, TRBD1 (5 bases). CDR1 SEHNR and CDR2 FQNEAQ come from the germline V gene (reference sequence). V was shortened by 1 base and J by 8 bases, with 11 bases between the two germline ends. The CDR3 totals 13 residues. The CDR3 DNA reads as TGTGCCAGCAGCTTAGGGGGGTGGAGGGAAGCTTTCTTT. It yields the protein CASSLGGWREAFF.

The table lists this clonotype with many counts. The CDR3 spells CASSLVLAGESYNEQFF. The CDR3 bases are TGCGCCAGCAGCTTGGTACTAGCGGGAGAATCCTACAATGAGCAGTTCTTC. The chain combines TRBV5-1 with TRBJ2-1, with TRBD2 matching 11 bases. CDR3 length equals 17 residues. Germline V lookup: CDR1 SGHRS, CDR2 YFSETQ. The ends lost 0 bases at V and 1 base at J; junction bases unmatched: 3.

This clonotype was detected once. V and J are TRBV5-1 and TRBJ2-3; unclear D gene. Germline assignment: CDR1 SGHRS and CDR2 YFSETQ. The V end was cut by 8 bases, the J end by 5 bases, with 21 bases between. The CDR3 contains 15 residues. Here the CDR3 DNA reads TGCGCCAGTCAGCCGTTTAGCCCCCCAATAGATACGCAGTATTTT. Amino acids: CASQPFSPPIDTQYF.

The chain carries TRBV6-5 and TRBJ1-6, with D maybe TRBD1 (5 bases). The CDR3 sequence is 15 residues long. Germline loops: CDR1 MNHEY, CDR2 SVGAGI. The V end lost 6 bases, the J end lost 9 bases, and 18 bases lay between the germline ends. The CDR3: CASRPQIDGGSPLHF. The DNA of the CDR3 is TGTGCCAGCAGACCTCAAATTGACGGGGGTTCACCCCTCCACTTT.

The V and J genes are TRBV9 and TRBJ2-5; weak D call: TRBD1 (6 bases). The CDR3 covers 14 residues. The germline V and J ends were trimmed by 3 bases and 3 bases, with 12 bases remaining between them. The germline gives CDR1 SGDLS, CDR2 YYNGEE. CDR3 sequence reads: CASSAPYREETQYF. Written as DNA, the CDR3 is TGTGCCAGCAGCGCACCTTACAGGGAAGAGACCCAGTACTTC.

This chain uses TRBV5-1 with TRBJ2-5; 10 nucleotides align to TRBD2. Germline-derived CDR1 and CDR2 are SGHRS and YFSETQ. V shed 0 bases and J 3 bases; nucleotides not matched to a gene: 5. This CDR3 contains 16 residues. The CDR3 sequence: CASSLEVAGGKETQYF. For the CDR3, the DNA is TGCGCCAGCAGCTTGGAAGTAGCGGGAGGCAAAGAGACCCAGTACTTC.

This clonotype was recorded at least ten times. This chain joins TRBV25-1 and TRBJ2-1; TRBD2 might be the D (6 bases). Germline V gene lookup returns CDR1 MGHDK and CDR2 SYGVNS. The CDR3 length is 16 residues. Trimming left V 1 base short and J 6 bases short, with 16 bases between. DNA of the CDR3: TGTGCCAGCAGTGAATTTGGGGGGAGAGGCCTCAATGAGCAGTTCTTC. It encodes CASSEFGGRGLNEQFF.

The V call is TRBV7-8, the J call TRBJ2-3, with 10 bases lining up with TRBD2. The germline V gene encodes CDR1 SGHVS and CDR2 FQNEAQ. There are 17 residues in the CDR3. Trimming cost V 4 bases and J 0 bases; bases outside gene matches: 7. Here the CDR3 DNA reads TGTGCCAGCAGCTCCAAGGGAGCGGGAGGGAGCACAGATACGCAGTATTTT. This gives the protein CASSSKGAGGSTDTQYF.

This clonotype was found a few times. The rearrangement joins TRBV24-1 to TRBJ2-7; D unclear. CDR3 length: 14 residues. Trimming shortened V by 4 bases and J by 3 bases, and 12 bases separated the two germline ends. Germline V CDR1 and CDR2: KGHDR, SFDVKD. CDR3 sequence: CATSDPGSVYEQYF. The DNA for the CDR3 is TGTGCCACCAGTGACCCCGGGTCTGTCTACGAGCAGTACTTC.

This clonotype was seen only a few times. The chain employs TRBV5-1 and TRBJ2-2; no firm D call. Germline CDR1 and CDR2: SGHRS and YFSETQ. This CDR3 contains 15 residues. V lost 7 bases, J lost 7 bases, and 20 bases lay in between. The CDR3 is CASGETTIKGGELFF. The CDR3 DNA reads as TGCGCCAGCGGAGAGACAACAATCAAGGGCGGGGAGCTGTTTTTT.